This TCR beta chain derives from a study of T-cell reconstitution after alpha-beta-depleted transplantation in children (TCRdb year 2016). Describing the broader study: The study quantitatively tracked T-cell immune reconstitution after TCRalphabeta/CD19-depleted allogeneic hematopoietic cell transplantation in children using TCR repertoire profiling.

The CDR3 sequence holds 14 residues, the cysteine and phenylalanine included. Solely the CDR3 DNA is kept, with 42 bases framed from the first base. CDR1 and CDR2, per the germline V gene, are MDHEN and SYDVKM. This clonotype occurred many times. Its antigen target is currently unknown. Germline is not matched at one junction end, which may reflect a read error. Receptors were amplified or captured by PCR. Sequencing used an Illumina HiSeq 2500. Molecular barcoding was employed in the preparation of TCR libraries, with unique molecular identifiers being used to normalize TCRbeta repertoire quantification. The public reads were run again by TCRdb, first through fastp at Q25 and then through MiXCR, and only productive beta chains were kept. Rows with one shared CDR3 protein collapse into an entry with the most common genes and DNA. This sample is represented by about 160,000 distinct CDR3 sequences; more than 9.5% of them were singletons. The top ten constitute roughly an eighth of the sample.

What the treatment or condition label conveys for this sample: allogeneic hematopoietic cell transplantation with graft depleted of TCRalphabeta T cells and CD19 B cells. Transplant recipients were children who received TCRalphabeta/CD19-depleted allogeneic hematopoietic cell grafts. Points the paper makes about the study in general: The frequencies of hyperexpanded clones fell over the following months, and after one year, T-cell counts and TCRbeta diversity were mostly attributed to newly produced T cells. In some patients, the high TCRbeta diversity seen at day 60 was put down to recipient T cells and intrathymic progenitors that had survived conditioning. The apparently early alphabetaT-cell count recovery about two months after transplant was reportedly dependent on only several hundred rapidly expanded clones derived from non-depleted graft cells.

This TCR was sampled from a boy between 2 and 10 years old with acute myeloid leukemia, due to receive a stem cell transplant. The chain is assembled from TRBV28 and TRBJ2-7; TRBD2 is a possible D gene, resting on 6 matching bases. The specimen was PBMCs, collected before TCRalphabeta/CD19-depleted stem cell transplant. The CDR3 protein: CASSDPGLGYGQYF. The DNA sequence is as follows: TGTGCCAGCAGTGACCCGGGACTCGGCTACGGGCAGTACTTC.